These 27 T cell receptor beta chains share one sample of origin, sequenced in a study of cytomegalovirus exposure and HLA in healthy donors. The primer mix had 60 Vbeta and 13 Jbeta primers. Profiling relied on immunoSEQ multiplex PCR, and the TCRdb table lists in-frame clones only, not all of them. Of about 120,000 clones in the sample, approximately 68% are singletons; the top ten hold roughly 1.6%. The specimen was PBMCs. These receptors were collected from a man aged 25 to 40 in good health and CMV-seropositive.

The CDR3 coding sequence is TGTGCCAGCAGCGACGTTTTGAGAGGGGATACGCAGTATTTT. Its protein is CASSDVLRGDTQYF. The V gene is TRBV25-1, the J gene TRBJ2-3; a possible D gene is TRBD2 (5 bases). Trimming took off 6 bases at V and 6 bases at J, with 16 bases between the two ends. CDR1 MGHDK and CDR2 SYGVNS come from the germline V gene. This CDR3 has 14 residues.

The gene calls are TRBV29-1 and TRBJ2-1, with 10 positions matching TRBD2. This CDR3 spans 15 amino acids. Germline V gives CDR1 SQVTM, CDR2 ANQGSEA. J gave up 9 bases and V 4 bases, and 12 bases lay outside the gene matches. This CDR3 reads CSVGPTSGIRLEQFF. In DNA form, the CDR3 reads TGCAGCGTTGGCCCTACTAGCGGGATAAGGCTTGAGCAGTTCTTC.

A remark on this clone: At one of its ends the junction is not consistent with the germline gene, which may arise from a read error. This chain connects TRBV27 to TRBJ2-7; 7 positions match TRBD1. The CDR3 has 14 residues. Germline CDR1 is MNHEY and CDR2 is SMNVEV (reference sequence). The CDR3 region is CASSPYRGSHEQYF. As DNA, the CDR3 is TGTGCCAGCAGTCCCTACAGGGGCTCCCACGAGCAGTACTTC.

This clone was seen a few times. CDR3 protein: CASSVDRNQPQHF. CDR3 nucleotides: TGTGCCAGTAGTGTCGACAGAAATCAGCCCCAGCATTTT. This sequence joins TRBV19 and TRBJ1-5; tentatively, D is TRBD1 (5 bases). Germline V CDR1 and CDR2: LNHDA, SQIVND (reference sequence). CDR3 length equals 13 residues. V was trimmed by 5 bases and J by 4 bases, leaving 9 bases between them.

This chain connects TRBV21-1 to TRBJ2-3; the D call of TRBD1 is as the table states it, not checked on the DNA. TRBV21-1 is recorded as a pseudogene. This CDR3 is 20 amino acids long. This chain's CDR3 is CASSKAYTTGYRVSGDTQYF. The CDR3, as DNA: TGTGCCAGCAGCAAAGCGTACACCACAGGGTACAGGGTATCGGGAGATACGCAGTATTTT.

The chain combines TRBV5-6 with TRBJ2-3, with 15 bases identical to TRBD2. Germline V gene lookup returns CDR1 SGHDT and CDR2 YYEEEE. Trimming at V came to 4 bases and at J to 5 bases, leaving 5 bases not matched to a gene. This CDR3 is built from 16 residues. Here the CDR3 reads CASSPSGLAGGDTQYF. CDR3 coding DNA: TGTGCCAGCAGCCCCTCGGGACTAGCGGGAGGAGATACGCAGTATTTT.

This clone was picked up a small number of times. V usage is TRBV29-1 and J usage is TRBJ1-4; 7 nucleotides line up with TRBD1. Trimming at V came to 5 bases and at J to 8 bases, leaving 17 bases not matched to a gene. The CDR3 covers 16 residues. Germline V gives CDR1 SQVTM, CDR2 ANQGSEA. CDR3 sequence: CSVTKFVGGGEEKLFF. Written as DNA, the CDR3 is TGCAGCGTTACGAAGTTTGTCGGAGGGGGCGAGGAAAAACTGTTTTTT.

The chain couples TRBV7-3 to TRBJ2-1, with a tentative D call TRBD1 (5 bases). The CDR3 length is 15 residues. Germline V gene data show CDR1 as SGHTA and CDR2 as FQGTGA. Trimming removed 2 bases at V and 3 bases at J, with 11 bases between. In DNA, the CDR3 is TGTGCCAGCAGCTTACGACAGAAAGACTACAATGAGCAGTTCTTC. Amino acids: CASSLRQKDYNEQFF.

The chain combines TRBV18 with TRBJ2-5, with no clear D. Looked up from germline, CDR1 is KGHSH and CDR2 is LQKENI. This CDR3 comprises 13 residues. The germline V and J ends were trimmed by 1 base and 5 bases, with 8 bases remaining between them. CDR3 region: CASSPRPGETQYF. DNA of the CDR3: TGTGCCAGCTCACCACGGCCTGGCGAGACCCAGTACTTC.

The chain recombines TRBV9 with TRBJ2-7; 8 nucleotides agree with TRBD1. V was clipped by 2 bases and J by 0 bases; unmatched bases: 4. From germline, CDR1 is SGDLS and CDR2 YYNGEE. This CDR3 spans 15 amino acids. CDR3 protein: CASSVNTGGSYEQYF. DNA for the CDR3: TGTGCCAGCAGCGTGAATACAGGGGGCTCCTACGAGCAGTACTTC.

CDR3 region: CASTLTGSATNEKLFF. CDR3 nucleotide sequence: TGTGCCAGCACCCTGACAGGGTCTGCAACTAATGAAAAACTGTTTTTT. The chain has TRBV7-6 and TRBJ1-4, with 7 bases lining up with TRBD1. From germline, CDR1 is SGHVS and CDR2 FNYEAQ. This CDR3 comprises 16 residues. V shed 7 bases and J 0 bases; nucleotides not matched to a gene: 8.

The chain carries TRBV18 and TRBJ1-5; 9 bases agree with TRBD1. Germline loops: CDR1 KGHSH, CDR2 LQKENI. The CDR3 runs to 16 residues. After removal of 2 bases from V and 5 bases from J, the junction contained 7 bases not matched to a gene. Here the CDR3 DNA reads TGTGCCAGCTCACCAGCGGACAGGGGCTTTTATCAGCCCCAGCATTTT. As protein: CASSPADRGFYQPQHF.

The genes are TRBV2 and TRBJ2-5, with D maybe TRBD1 (6 bases). Matching the DNA end better, TRBJ2-7 makes the J call doubtful. Germline loops: CDR1 SNHLY, CDR2 FYNNEI. The CDR3 runs to 12 residues. The CDR3 sequence is CASAEQGYEQYF. The CDR3 DNA sequence: TGTGCCAGCGCCGAACAGGGATACGAGCAGTACTTC.

The chain is built from TRBV11-2 and TRBJ2-3, with no clear D. Looked up from germline, CDR1 is SGHAT and CDR2 is FQNNGV. The CDR3 has 13 amino acids. Trimming pared 0 bases from V and 5 bases from J, leaving 6 bases between. The CDR3 DNA is TGTGCCAGCAGCTTAGATCGCGGAGATACGCAGTATTTT. Residues: CASSLDRGDTQYF.

The chain combines TRBV6-6 with TRBJ2-7; 7 bases match TRBD1. The ends lost 5 bases at V and 1 base at J; junction bases unmatched: 8. Germline V gene data show CDR1 as MNHNY and CDR2 as SVGAGI (reference sequence). The CDR3 runs to 15 residues. The DNA of the CDR3 is TGTGCCAGCAGTCACCGCCGGGACAGTTCCTACGAGCAGTACTTC. It codes for CASSHRRDSSYEQYF.

The gene calls are TRBV27 and TRBJ2-1; no definite D call. The V end was cut by 0 bases, the J end by 5 bases, with 5 bases between. Per germline, CDR1 MNHEY and CDR2 SMNVEV (reference sequence). This CDR3 spans 13 amino acids. CDR3 protein: CASSLSVNNEQFF. CDR3 DNA: TGTGCCAGCAGTTTATCCGTAAACAATGAGCAGTTCTTC.

The chain links TRBV7-3 to TRBJ2-1; 9 bases are shared with TRBD2. The CDR3 contains 15 residues. From germline, CDR1 is SGHTA and CDR2 FQGTGA. The trim removed 5 bases at V and 5 bases at J, leaving 7 bases unmatched. The CDR3 loop reads CASSEGTSRHNEQFF. CDR3 bases: TGTGCCAGCAGCGAAGGGACTAGCAGACACAATGAGCAGTTCTTC.

As concerns this clone: Within the sample, other DNA sequences also encode this same CDR3. This chain links TRBV4-3 with TRBJ2-1, with D possibly matching TRBD1 (5 bases). This CDR3 has 13 residues. Trimming took 1 base from V and 6 from J, leaving 7 bases between them. Germline assignment: CDR1 LGHNA and CDR2 YSLEER. This CDR3 is CASSQGRGNEQFF. The CDR3 DNA follows: TGCGCCAGCAGCCAAGGTAGGGGCAATGAGCAGTTCTTC.

The table lists this clone with a few counts. The chain couples TRBV6-1 to TRBJ1-1, with D perhaps matching TRBD1 (6 bases). V gave up 3 bases and J gave up 5 bases, with 13 bases separating them. Germline assignment: CDR1 MNHNS and CDR2 SASEGT. The length of the CDR3 is 14 residues. The CDR3 DNA follows: TGTGCCAGCAGTGAGGGGCCTAGGGGGACTGAAGCTTTCTTT. This encodes CASSEGPRGTEAFF.

This chain uses TRBV6-1 with TRBJ2-7; the match to TRBD1 covers 11 bases. With V trimmed by 7 bases and J by 2 bases, 4 bases remained unmatched. Germline CDR1 MNHNS, CDR2 SASEGT. The CDR3 runs to 14 residues. This CDR3 reads CASTRGQGAYEQYF. The CDR3 nucleotides are TGTGCCAGCACCCGGGGACAGGGGGCCTACGAGCAGTACTTC.

On this clone: Germline is not matched at one junction end, which may reflect a read error. The rearrangement uses TRBV5-8 and TRBJ2-1; TRBD2 is a possible D gene (7 bases). There are 16 residues in the CDR3. In germline, CDR1 is SGHTS, CDR2 YDEGEE. The CDR3 DNA reads as TGTGCCAGCAGCCAGGTGTATGCGGGGGCCTACACTGAGCAGTTCTTC. This encodes CASSQVYAGAYTEQFF.

The V gene is TRBV2, the J gene TRBJ1-2; TRBD1 aligns across 7 bases. The CDR3 runs to 12 residues. Germline CDR1 is SNHLY and CDR2 is FYNNEI. V was pared by 7 bases and J by 6 bases, with 5 bases of the junction left unmatched. CDR3: CASKEGAHGYTF. CDR3 in DNA: TGTGCCAGCAAGGAGGGGGCGCATGGCTACACCTTC.

The rearrangement uses TRBV4-1 and TRBJ2-3, with D unresolved. The ends were cut back, 0 bases at V and 4 bases at J, with 11 bases in the middle. CDR1 and CDR2 from the germline V gene are MGHRA and YSYEKL. This CDR3 spans 15 amino acids. CDR3 in DNA: TGCGCCAGCAGCCAAGAGGGCTATCGGTCAGATACGCAGTATTTT. Its protein is CASSQEGYRSDTQYF.

The rearrangement uses TRBV5-1 and TRBJ2-7, with 9 positions matching TRBD2. Germline V gene data show CDR1 as SGHRS and CDR2 as YFSETQ. V lost 4 bases and J lost 2; bases outside the gene matches: 7. This CDR3 comprises 15 residues. CDR3 region: CASSRAGGDTYEQYF. The DNA of the CDR3 is TGCGCCAGCAGCCGGGCGGGAGGGGACACCTACGAGCAGTACTTC.

The chain uses TRBV6-6 and TRBJ2-7; 10 bases are shared with TRBD1. Germline CDR1 is MNHNY and CDR2 is SVGAGI (reference sequence). V lost 6 bases to trimming and J lost 4 bases; unmatched junction nucleotides: 9. The CDR3 totals 15 residues. CDR3 region: CASSPGTGAIYEQYF. The CDR3 DNA reads as TGTGCCAGCAGCCCCGGGACAGGGGCGATATACGAGCAGTACTTC.

This rearrangement joins TRBV4-2 to TRBJ1-1, with D tentatively TRBD1 (5 bases). This CDR3 spans 17 amino acids. V dropped 4 bases and J dropped 0 bases, with 18 bases sitting between them. Germline CDR1 reads LGHNA; CDR2 reads YNFKEQ. CDR3 protein: CASSRLQGISMNTEAFF. The CDR3 coding sequence is TGTGCCAGCAGCCGGCTCCAGGGAATATCAATGAACACTGAAGCTTTCTTT.

CDR3 sequence: CASRPGQGEYEQYF. The CDR3 DNA reads as TGTGCCAGCAGACCAGGACAGGGGGAATACGAGCAGTACTTC. The chain joins TRBV11-1 to TRBJ2-7; TRBD1 agrees at 10 bases. Germline trimming cut 6 bases from V and 4 bases from J; bases unmatched to any gene: 6. The CDR3 covers 14 residues. The V gene's germline CDR1 is SGHAT and CDR2 FQDESV (reference sequence).